This TCR beta chain was observed in a study of blood T cell repertoires in COVID-19. Overall study context: Spain, Italy and the United States supplied samples that represented acute and convalescent COVID-19. PBMCs, B-cell-depleted T cells, or T cells were the source of the cDNA or gDNA that made up the material.

Original handling: Reference gene primer amplification in the assay estimated nucleated cell counts. Some clones are missing from TCRdb's copy, which holds only in-frame ones; the method was immunoSEQ multiplex PCR. The DNA was the basis for D and trimming; V, J and clone size are from that table. Of 250,000 to 350,000 clones in the sample, approximately 88% were seen once. Germline CDR1 reads SGHRS; CDR2 reads YFSETQ. The V and J ends lost 0 bases and 7 bases respectively, with 11 bases between them. The CDR3 is 14 amino acids. This clonotype originated in a woman aged 40 to 50 who had recovered from COVID-19. Sequencing used peripheral blood. The chain couples TRBV5-1 to TRBJ2-1; no clear D gene. The CDR3 DNA is TGCGCCAGCAGCTTGGTCACTACCGGGAATGAGCAGTTCTTC. This encodes CASSLVTTGNEQFF. The full variable domain, in which reference TRBV5-1 and TRBJ2-1 provide the parts outside the CDR3, is KAGVTQTPRYLIKTRGQQVTLSCSPISGHRSVSWYQQTPGQGLQFLFEYFSETQRNKGNFPGRFSGRQFSNSRSEMNVSTLELGDSALYLCASSLVTTGNEQFFGPGTRLTVL.